This TCR beta chain came from a study of shared clonotypes between healthy human individuals. Trimming removed 0 bases at V and 2 bases at J, with 12 bases between. The germline V gene encodes CDR1 SGHDT and CDR2 YYEEEE. There are 16 residues in the CDR3. Study-level findings and limits: The naive CD4 repertoires of a handful of donors were compared, and roughly 5% of clonotypes were shared. Clonotype sharing among donors likely depends on sequencing depth.

This clone has just a few counts. Its antigen is currently unknown. Free of recent acute infections or vaccinations, the donors were healthy HIV-negative adults. It was around 190 ng DNA, about 30,000 T cell genomes, that sorted-subset replicate PCRs used. The table came from immunoSEQ multiplex PCR; TCRdb's copy has only in-frame clones and leaves some out. The sample holds roughly 220,000 clones, approximately 65% seen once. The receptor comes from a man aged 30 to 39 in good health. Sequencing was carried out using memory CD4+ T cells sorted from blood. Noted subset: CD45RA-negative fraction. The rearrangement joins TRBV5-6 to TRBJ1-5, with a possible D match to TRBD1 (6 bases). The CDR3 reads CASSLVGGAGNQPQHF. The CDR3 nucleotides are TGTGCCAGCAGCTTGGTTGGGGGGGCCGGCAATCAGCCCCAGCATTTT.